The entry that follows covers one TCR beta chain sequence. This sample is drawn from a study of CD8 T cells in Susac syndrome. With random hexamers, about 0.5 to 1 ug RNA was reverse transcribed. Amplification of TCR beta CDR3 spanned 54 Vbeta and 13 Jbeta via immunoSEQ multiplex PCR. TCRdb reprocessed the immunoSEQ multiplex PCR reads via MiXCR and lists one record per CDR3 protein. This table has about 130,000 distinct CDR3 sequences, around 94% appearing once. The CDR3 spans 16 residues. Trimming cost V 4 bases and J 5 bases, with 17 bases left between them. The V gene's germline CDR1 is ENHRY and CDR2 SYGVKD.

Sequences were obtained from CD4+ T cells from PBMCs. V and J are TRBV10-3 and TRBJ2-2; the D gene is possibly TRBD1 (5 bases). This sequence was found in a human donor in good health. CDR3 in DNA: TGTGCCATCAGTGGCCTACGAGGCCAGGGAACCGGGGAGCTGTTTTTT. Its protein product is CAISGLRGQGTGELFF.